Only one count was recorded for the clone carrying this T cell receptor beta chain. Its specificity is unknown. Clones were sequenced by immunoSEQ multiplex PCR, and TCRdb holds only the in-frame ones, with some missing. Found here are some 31,000 clones, 70% to 75% of them singletons; the top ten hold more than 2.5%. This record belongs to a study of PD-1 blockade in classical Hodgkin lymphoma. Study-wide context: Patients got intravenous nivolumab 3 mg/kg every 2 weeks.

In every patient, relapse followed autologous stem cell transplantation, while exposure to brentuximab vedotin differed. CDR1 and CDR2 from the germline V gene are LGHNT and FRNRAP. V lost 3 bases, J lost 1 base, and 9 bases lay in between. CDR3 length: 14 residues. Whole-study results and caveats: Healthy donors were reported to have higher baseline TCR diversity than newly diagnosed patients. Baseline diversity resembling that of newly diagnosed patients was seen in complete responders. Whereas CD4+ TCR diversity had risen significantly by C4D1, CD8+ TCR diversity had not.

This TCR came from a human donor with classical Hodgkin lymphoma. The rearrangement uses TRBV12-5 and TRBJ2-5; unclear D gene. The source was peripheral blood mononuclear cells (PBMCs), collected before the second cycle of nivolumab. In nucleotides, the CDR3 is TGTGCTAGTGGTTTTGACCTACTCCAAGAGACCCAGTACTTC. Amino acid sequence: CASGFDLLQETQYF.